This TCR beta chain was captured by sequencing in a study of PD-1 blockade in classical Hodgkin lymphoma. The overall study: Patients were infused with nivolumab 3 mg/kg every 2 weeks. Study outcomes and limitations: Patients excluded were those beginning nivolumab under 1 year after ASCT. What caused the repertoire differences, perhaps disease activity or prior therapy, remains undefined. Lower baseline TCR diversity marked trial partial responders and progressors.

Clones were sequenced by immunoSEQ multiplex PCR, and TCRdb holds only the in-frame ones, with some missing. The table includes more than 95,000 clones, about 92% detected once. As to this clone: Antigen specificity is unknown.

Trimming removed 4 bases from V and 4 bases from J, with 17 bases in between. The germline V gene has CDR1 MDHEN and CDR2 SYDVKM. CDR3 length equals 16 residues. Time point noted: cycle 4 day 1 (C4D1), after about 6 weeks of nivolumab. All patients relapsed after autologous stem cell transplantation, and brentuximab vedotin exposure varied. The chain carries TRBV28 and TRBJ2-1; perhaps TRBD1 as D (6 bases). The clonotype comes from a human donor with classical Hodgkin lymphoma. Sequencing was performed on peripheral blood mononuclear cells (PBMCs), taken before the fourth cycle of nivolumab. The CDR3 DNA follows: TGTGCCAGCAGTTCATCTAGAACCCAGGGGTACAATGAGCAGTTCTTC. Its protein is CASSSSRTQGYNEQFF.